This is a list of T cell receptor beta chains from one sample in a study of OX40 agonist ivuxolimab in advanced cancers. This table comes from immunoSEQ multiplex PCR, and its TCRdb copy is limited to in-frame clones, with some not included. The data hold about 31,000 clones, with roughly 87% observed a single time. Source: CD4+ or CD8+ T cells sorted from blood, taken in a trial of the OX40 agonist ivuxolimab. These receptors were collected from an adult with an advanced solid tumor such as melanoma, head and neck, liver or kidney cancer. CDR3s include the opening cysteine and the closing phenylalanine or tryptophan.

cdr3_aa: CAWSAQVRETQYF; j_call: TRBJ2-5; v_call: TRBV30; cdr3_length: 13
cdr3_aa: CASRYGLAGAHTDTQYF; j_call: TRBJ2-3; v_call: TRBV5-1; cdr3_length: 17
cdr3_aa: CASRRANTQLYNEQFF; j_call: TRBJ2-1; v_call: TRBV6-6; cdr3_length: 16
cdr3_aa: CASSLRETIYEQYF; j_call: TRBJ2-7; v_call: TRBV27; cdr3_length: 14
cdr3_aa: CATRAENTGELFF; j_call: TRBJ2-2; v_call: TRBV10-3; cdr3_length: 13
cdr3_aa: CASSVEGGASGSLTDTQYF; j_call: TRBJ2-3; v_call: TRBV9; cdr3_length: 19
cdr3_aa: CASSIGQGAGSPLHF; j_call: TRBJ1-6; v_call: TRBV19; cdr3_length: 15
cdr3_aa: CASSPPYQNTEAFF; j_call: TRBJ1-1; v_call: TRBV18; cdr3_length: 14
cdr3_aa: CASSPALAGGKDTQYF; j_call: TRBJ2-3; v_call: TRBV5-4; cdr3_length: 16
cdr3_aa: CASSEESLRGGYGYTF; j_call: TRBJ1-2; v_call: TRBV28; cdr3_length: 16
cdr3_aa: CASSEYRAGGPSGNTIYF; j_call: TRBJ1-3; v_call: TRBV25-1; cdr3_length: 18
cdr3_aa: CASSSSRQRPNEKLFF; j_call: TRBJ1-4; v_call: TRBV28; cdr3_length: 16
cdr3_aa: CASSENRQPGYTF; j_call: TRBJ1-2; v_call: TRBV11-2; cdr3_length: 13
cdr3_aa: CASSYSPDSTYGYTF; j_call: TRBJ1-2; v_call: TRBV6-5; cdr3_length: 15
cdr3_aa: CASSIGFTATQETQYF; j_call: TRBJ2-5; v_call: TRBV19; cdr3_length: 16
cdr3_aa: CASSPRTGPYEQYF; j_call: TRBJ2-7; v_call: TRBV9; cdr3_length: 14
cdr3_aa: CASRENRGATDTQYF; j_call: TRBJ2-3; v_call: TRBV2; cdr3_length: 15
cdr3_aa: CASRRGPTQETQYF; j_call: TRBJ2-5; v_call: TRBV2; cdr3_length: 14
cdr3_aa: CASSYSLGQGTDTQYF; j_call: TRBJ2-3; v_call: TRBV6-6; cdr3_length: 16
cdr3_aa: CASSWGTSGEETQYF; j_call: TRBJ2-5; v_call: TRBV19; cdr3_length: 15
cdr3_aa: CASSLRTGGWYMYGYTF; j_call: TRBJ1-2; v_call: TRBV5-6; cdr3_length: 17
cdr3_aa: CASSYSRAGNTEAFF; j_call: TRBJ1-1; v_call: TRBV6-6; cdr3_length: 15
cdr3_aa: CASGTQGGDLTGELFF; j_call: TRBJ2-2; v_call: TRBV7-9; cdr3_length: 16
cdr3_aa: CASSFSATYEQYF; j_call: TRBJ2-7; v_call: TRBV5-1; cdr3_length: 13
cdr3_aa: CAISQKRDTGEKLFF; j_call: TRBJ1-4; v_call: TRBV10-3; cdr3_length: 15
cdr3_aa: CATSTQTVYEQYF; j_call: TRBJ2-7; v_call: TRBV15; cdr3_length: 13
cdr3_aa: CASSVGMSKDTGELFF; j_call: TRBJ2-2; v_call: TRBV10-1; cdr3_length: 16
cdr3_aa: CATWTGEANYGYTF; j_call: TRBJ1-2; v_call: TRBV6-6; cdr3_length: 14
cdr3_aa: CASSQDWGTGGGNEQFF; j_call: TRBJ2-1; v_call: TRBV4-1; cdr3_length: 17
cdr3_aa: CASSGQGHLADTQYF; j_call: TRBJ2-3; v_call: TRBV7-6; cdr3_length: 15
cdr3_aa: CASIEGLSGANVLTF; j_call: TRBJ2-6; v_call: TRBV11-2; cdr3_length: 15
cdr3_aa: CASSKLAGNTEAFF; j_call: TRBJ1-1; v_call: TRBV10-2; cdr3_length: 14
cdr3_aa: CASSLFQGNTGELFF; j_call: TRBJ2-2; v_call: TRBV5-8; cdr3_length: 15
cdr3_aa: CASSLWDRASSTDTQYF; j_call: TRBJ2-3; v_call: TRBV5-1; cdr3_length: 17
cdr3_aa: CATSRAPSEAFF; j_call: TRBJ1-1; v_call: TRBV15; cdr3_length: 12
cdr3_aa: CASSVNTGIDTQYF; j_call: TRBJ2-3; v_call: TRBV7-8; cdr3_length: 14
cdr3_aa: CASSFVGTQNTEAFF; j_call: TRBJ1-1; v_call: TRBV28; cdr3_length: 15
cdr3_aa: CSVDGVVPDTQYF; j_call: TRBJ2-3; v_call: TRBV29-1; cdr3_length: 13
cdr3_aa: CASKVSPWDEQYF; j_call: TRBJ2-7; v_call: TRBV6-5; cdr3_length: 13
cdr3_aa: CAISAQENTEAFF; j_call: TRBJ1-1; v_call: TRBV10-3; cdr3_length: 13
cdr3_aa: CASSVNSANEQFF; j_call: TRBJ2-1; v_call: TRBV9; cdr3_length: 13
cdr3_aa: CASSVDLNQPQHF; j_call: TRBJ1-5; v_call: TRBV9; cdr3_length: 13
cdr3_aa: CASSPRSGQYNEQFF; j_call: TRBJ2-1; v_call: TRBV7-2; cdr3_length: 15
cdr3_aa: CASSLARSYEQYF; j_call: TRBJ2-7; v_call: TRBV7-2; cdr3_length: 13
cdr3_aa: CASRLRGGRAGANVLTF; j_call: TRBJ2-6; v_call: TRBV19; cdr3_length: 17
cdr3_aa: CASSLRTEQETQYF; j_call: TRBJ2-5; v_call: TRBV11-2; cdr3_length: 14
cdr3_aa: CASSLGGGPQYEQYF; j_call: TRBJ2-7; v_call: TRBV5-5; cdr3_length: 15
cdr3_aa: CASSLSFAPNTGELFF; j_call: TRBJ2-2; v_call: TRBV27; cdr3_length: 16
cdr3_aa: CASSLGVSSYNSPLHF; j_call: TRBJ1-6; v_call: TRBV7-2; cdr3_length: 16
cdr3_aa: CASSELSGLALQETQYF; j_call: TRBJ2-5; v_call: TRBV2; cdr3_length: 17
cdr3_aa: CATSSPGTRGSYEQYF; j_call: TRBJ2-7; v_call: TRBV15; cdr3_length: 16